This passage covers 20 T cell receptor beta chains from one sample sequenced in a study of CD8 T cells in Susac syndrome. Random hexamers were used to reverse transcribe an amount of roughly 0.45 to 1 ug RNA. MiXCR, applied by TCRdb to the immunoSEQ multiplex PCR reads, yields one record per CDR3 protein. This sample has about 250,000 distinct CDR3 sequences, with just under 95% found just once. Sequenced: CD4+ T cells from PBMCs. The origin of the receptors is a human donor with multiple sclerosis.

The chain has TRBV30 and TRBJ1-3; a possible D gene is TRBD1 (5 bases). Germline CDR1 and CDR2: GTSNPN and SVGIG (reference sequence). The CDR3 spans 14 residues. V was pared by 3 bases and J by 1 base, with 10 bases between. DNA of the CDR3: TGTGCCTGGAGCCTAAGGGGATCTGGAAACACCATATATTTT. This encodes CAWSLRGSGNTIYF.

The J gene is TRBJ2-7, the V gene TRBV19; D is undetermined. This CDR3 contains 14 residues. V lost 5 bases and J lost 3, with 14 bases in between. Germline CDR1 LNHDA, CDR2 SQIVND (reference sequence). This CDR3 reads CASSWAGQNYEQYV. CDR3 DNA sequence: TGTGCCAGTAGTTGGGCAGGTCAGAACTACGAGCAGTACGTC.

The chain carries TRBV29-1 and TRBJ1-3; 7 positions match TRBD1. Germline lookup yields CDR1 SQVTM and CDR2 ANQGSEA. This CDR3 region has 15 residues. The J segment lost 2 bases and the V segment lost 4 bases, leaving 8 bases of the junction unmatched. CDR3 sequence (DNA): TGCAGCGTTGCCCCAACAGGGGCGGCTGGAAACACCATATATTTT. As protein: CSVAPTGAAGNTIYF.

Comments on this clonotype: The junction shows a germline mismatch at one end, possibly a read error. The rearrangement links TRBV7-7 to TRBJ2-5, with unresolved D. The CDR3 has 14 amino acids. Germline CDR1 is SSHAT and CDR2 is FNYEAQ (reference sequence). CDR3 region: CASSPSFMDGTQYF. The CDR3, as DNA: TGTGCTAGCAGCCCCTCCTTTATGGACGGGACCCAGTACTTC.

The CDR3 loop is CASSAAGMNTEAFF. Written as DNA, the CDR3 is TGTGCCAGCAGCGCGGCAGGGATGAACACTGAAGCTTTCTTT. The chain joins TRBV3-1 to TRBJ1-1; the D gene is possibly TRBD1 (5 bases). The CDR3 consists of 14 residues. Germline lookup yields CDR1 LGHDT and CDR2 YNNKEL (reference sequence). Trimming cost V 5 bases and J 0 bases, with 10 bases left between them.

The J gene is TRBJ1-4, the V gene TRBV18; TRBD1 aligns across 8 bases. With 6 bases clipped from V and 7 bases from J, the junction kept 7 bases outside the gene matches. The CDR3 loop spans 14 amino acids. The germline gives CDR1 KGHSH, CDR2 LQKENI. CDR3: CASSTGGSREKLFF. In nucleotides, the CDR3 is TGTGCCAGCTCCACAGGGGGAAGTCGTGAAAAACTGTTTTTT. Complete variable domain (other parts from reference TRBV18 and TRBJ1-4): NAGVMQNPRHLVRRRGQEARLRCSPMKGHSHVYWYRQLPEEGLKFMVYLQKENIIDESGMPKERFSAEFPKEGPSILRIQQVVRGDSAAYFCASSTGGSREKLFFGSGTQLSVL.

The chain carries TRBV4-2 and TRBJ2-5; 7 positions match TRBD2. Germline assignment: CDR1 LGHNA and CDR2 YNFKEQ. V lost 1 base to trimming and J lost 7 bases; unmatched junction nucleotides: 12. CDR3 size: 16 residues. This chain's CDR3 is CASSQGARGGSVTQYF. The DNA for the CDR3 is TGTGCCAGCAGCCAAGGGGCTCGAGGCGGGAGTGTGACCCAGTACTTC.

The J gene is TRBJ2-2, the V gene TRBV5-1; unclear D gene. This CDR3 comprises 14 residues. CDR1 and CDR2 (germline): SGHRS, YFSETQ. Trimming shortened V by 0 bases and J by 6 bases, and 9 bases separated the two germline ends. CDR3 in amino acids: CASSLARAPGELFF. CDR3 nucleotides: TGCGCCAGCAGCTTGGCCCGGGCTCCCGGGGAGCTGTTTTTT. Full variable domain (outside the CDR3, taken from reference TRBV5-1 and TRBJ2-2): KAGVTQTPRYLIKTRGQQVTLSCSPISGHRSVSWYQQTPGQGLQFLFEYFSETQRNKGNFPGRFSGRQFSNSRSEMNVSTLELGDSALYLCASSLARAPGELFFGEGSRLTVL.

This chain links TRBV11-3 with TRBJ2-6; 10 bases are a match to TRBD2. Germline V gene sequence: CDR1 SGHNT, CDR2 YENEEA. This CDR3 is built from 18 residues. After removal of 3 bases from V and 2 bases from J, the junction contained 7 bases not matched to a gene. CDR3 region: CASSFLAGGSTGANVLTF. For the CDR3, the DNA is TGTGCCAGCAGCTTTTTAGCGGGAGGCTCTACTGGGGCCAACGTCCTGACTTTC.

The chain is built from TRBV6-2 or TRBV6-3 and TRBJ1-2; possible D gene TRBD1, 5 bases. This CDR3 has 17 residues. V was shortened by 0 bases and J by 4 bases, with 18 bases between the two germline ends. CDR1 is MNHEY, CDR2 SVGEGT, per germline. In DNA, the CDR3 is TGTGCCAGCAGTTACTCGGTTCAGGGAGTTGGCATCTATGGCTACACCTTC. Its translation: CASSYSVQGVGIYGYTF.

The genes are TRBV12-3 or TRBV12-4 and TRBJ2-1, with a possible D match to TRBD2 (5 bases). This CDR3 has 10 residues. V was trimmed by 8 bases and J by 12 bases, leaving 11 bases between them. As DNA, the CDR3 is TGTGCCAGCTCAGGTGGGAGGCAGTTCTTC. Amino acid sequence: CASSGGRQFF.

This chain connects TRBV5-6 to TRBJ2-1; 10 bases are shared with TRBD2. V shed 3 bases and J 2 bases; nucleotides not matched to a gene: 2. CDR3 length: 15 amino acids. CDR1 and CDR2 from the germline V gene are SGHDT and YYEEEE. CDR3 sequence (DNA): TGTGCCAGCAGCTCCGGGACTAGCGCCTACAATGAGCAGTTCTTC. Translation: CASSSGTSAYNEQFF.

The chain uses TRBV6-5 and TRBJ2-3, with 14 nucleotides matching TRBD2. J lost 7 bases, V lost 5 bases, and 2 bases had no gene match. CDR1 MNHEY and CDR2 SVGAGI come from the germline V gene. The CDR3 runs 14 residues. CDR3 bases: TGTGCCAGCAGTGGACTAGCGGGAGGTCATACGCAGTATTTT. This translates into CASSGLAGGHTQYF.

The chain recombines TRBV27 with TRBJ1-2; TRBD1 is a possible D gene (6 bases). The CDR3 sequence is 14 residues long. V lost 5 bases to trimming and J lost 0 bases, with 10 bases between them. CDR1 and CDR2 from the germline V gene are MNHEY and SMNVEV (reference sequence). CDR3 in DNA: TGTGCCAGCAGTGCCGGGACACCTAACTATGGCTACACCTTC. Translation gives CASSAGTPNYGYTF.

The chain has TRBV30 and TRBJ1-2, with D hard to call. V lost 0 bases and J lost 3, with 5 bases in between. Germline V gives CDR1 GTSNPN, CDR2 SVGIG (reference sequence). There are 12 residues in the CDR3. The CDR3 here is CAWSVIYYGYTF. DNA for the CDR3: TGTGCCTGGAGTGTGATCTACTATGGCTACACCTTC.

A note on this clonotype: The junction departs from germline at one end; a sequencing error may be responsible. The chain employs TRBV19 and TRBJ2-5, with 8 bases lining up with TRBD1. The CDR3 length is 14 residues. In germline, CDR1 is LNHDA, CDR2 SQIVND (reference sequence). The chain's CDR3 is CASSDRGEQEAQYF. For the CDR3, the DNA is TGTGCCAGTAGCGACAGGGGAGAACAAGAGGCCCAGTACTTC.

The chain combines TRBV19 with TRBJ1-1; TRBD1 matches 8 bases. The germline gives CDR1 LNHDA, CDR2 SQIVND (reference sequence). J gave up 2 bases and V 3 bases, and 14 bases lay outside the gene matches. The CDR3 is 18 amino acids. CDR3 region: CASSIFQGAGGLNTEAFF. The CDR3 region has the DNA TGTGCCAGTAGTATTTTCCAGGGGGCGGGAGGCTTAAACACTGAAGCTTTCTTT.

The chain employs TRBV12-3 or TRBV12-4 and TRBJ1-3, with 7 positions matching TRBD1. The CDR3 has 16 amino acids. With V trimmed by 6 bases and J by 2 bases, 10 bases remained unmatched. CDR3 amino acids: CASRPPDRVPGNTIYF. The CDR3 DNA reads TGTGCCAGCAGACCCCCCGACAGGGTACCTGGAAACACCATATATTTT.

The CDR3 sequence is CASSPSRFFHEQYF. Written as DNA, the CDR3 is TGTGCCAGCAGCCCCTCCCGTTTTTTCCACGAGCAGTACTTC. The rearrangement joins TRBV12-3 or TRBV12-4 to TRBJ2-7; D remains unclear. This CDR3 is 14 amino acids long. Between the trimmed V and J ends, which lost 6 bases and 5 bases, there was a span of 17 bases.

The V call is TRBV12-3 or TRBV12-4, the J call TRBJ2-3; tentatively, D is TRBD1 or TRBD2 (5 bases each). V gave up 5 bases and J gave up 0 bases, with 6 bases separating them. The length of the CDR3 is 13 residues. CDR3 coding DNA: TGTGCCAGCAGTCGGGACAGCACAGATACGCAGTATTTT. It specifies CASSRDSTDTQYF.